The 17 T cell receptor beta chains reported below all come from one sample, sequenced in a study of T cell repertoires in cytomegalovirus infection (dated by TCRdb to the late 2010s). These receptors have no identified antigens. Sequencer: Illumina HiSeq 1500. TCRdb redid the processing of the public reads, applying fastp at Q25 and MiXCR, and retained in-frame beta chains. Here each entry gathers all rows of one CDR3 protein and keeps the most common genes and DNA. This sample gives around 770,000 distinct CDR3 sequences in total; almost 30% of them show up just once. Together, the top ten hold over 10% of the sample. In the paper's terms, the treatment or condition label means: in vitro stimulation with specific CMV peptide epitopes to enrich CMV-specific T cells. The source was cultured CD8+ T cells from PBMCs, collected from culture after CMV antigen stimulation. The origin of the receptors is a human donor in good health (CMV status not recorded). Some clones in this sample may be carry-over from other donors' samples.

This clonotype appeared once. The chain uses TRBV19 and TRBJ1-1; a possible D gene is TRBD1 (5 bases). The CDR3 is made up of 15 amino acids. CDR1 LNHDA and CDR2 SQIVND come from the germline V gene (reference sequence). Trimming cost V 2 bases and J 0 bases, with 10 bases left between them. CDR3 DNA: TGTGCCAGTAGTATAAAGGGGCGCATGAACACTGAAGCTTTCTTT. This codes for CASSIKGRMNTEAFF. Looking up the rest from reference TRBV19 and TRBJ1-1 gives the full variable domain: DGGITQSPKYLFRKEGQNVTLSCEQNLNHDAMYWYRQDPGQGLRLIYYSQIVNDFQKGDIAEGYSVSREKKESFPLTVTSAQKNPTAFYLCASSIKGRMNTEAFFGQGTRLTVV.

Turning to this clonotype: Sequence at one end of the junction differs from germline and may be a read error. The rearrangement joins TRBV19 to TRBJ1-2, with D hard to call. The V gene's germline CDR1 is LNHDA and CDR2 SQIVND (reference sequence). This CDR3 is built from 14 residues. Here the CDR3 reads CARSIGNIPDGYTF. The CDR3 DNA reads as TGTGCCAGAAGTATAGGCAACATCCCAGACGGCTACACCTTC.

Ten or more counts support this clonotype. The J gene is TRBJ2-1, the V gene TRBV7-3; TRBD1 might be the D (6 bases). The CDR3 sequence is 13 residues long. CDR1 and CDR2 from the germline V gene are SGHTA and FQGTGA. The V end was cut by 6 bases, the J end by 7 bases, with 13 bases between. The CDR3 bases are TGTGCCAGCAGTTACGTCACAGGGAATGAGCAGTTCTTC. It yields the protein CASSYVTGNEQFF.

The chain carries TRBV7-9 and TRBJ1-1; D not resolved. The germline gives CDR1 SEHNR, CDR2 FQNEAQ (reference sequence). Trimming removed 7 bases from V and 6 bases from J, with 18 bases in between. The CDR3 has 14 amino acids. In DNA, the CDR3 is TGTGCCAGCACCCGGACGGACGCCAACTCTGAAGCTTTCTTT. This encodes CASTRTDANSEAFF.

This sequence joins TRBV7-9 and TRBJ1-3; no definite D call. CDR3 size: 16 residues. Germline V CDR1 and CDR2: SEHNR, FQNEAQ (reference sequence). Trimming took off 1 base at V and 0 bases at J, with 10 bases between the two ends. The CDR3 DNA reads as TGTGCCAGCAGCTTAGATGTCAGGATCTCTGGAAACACCATATATTTT. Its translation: CASSLDVRISGNTIYF.

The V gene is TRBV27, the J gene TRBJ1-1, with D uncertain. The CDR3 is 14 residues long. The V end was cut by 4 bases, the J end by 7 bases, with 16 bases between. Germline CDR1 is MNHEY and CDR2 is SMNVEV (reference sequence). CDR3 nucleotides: TGTGCCAGCAGTTACCTCAGAACTGGTAATGAAGCTTTCTTT. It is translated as CASSYLRTGNEAFF.

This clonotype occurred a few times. Here the CDR3 reads CATSDRTGARGYTF. CDR3 DNA sequence: TGTGCCACCAGTGATAGAACAGGGGCGCGCGGCTACACCTTC. The gene calls are TRBV24-1 and TRBJ1-2; TRBD1 matches at 7 bases. The CDR3 length is 14 residues. The V segment lost 3 bases and the J segment 8 bases; nucleotides outside the gene matches: 8. The V gene's germline CDR1 is KGHDR and CDR2 SFDVKD.

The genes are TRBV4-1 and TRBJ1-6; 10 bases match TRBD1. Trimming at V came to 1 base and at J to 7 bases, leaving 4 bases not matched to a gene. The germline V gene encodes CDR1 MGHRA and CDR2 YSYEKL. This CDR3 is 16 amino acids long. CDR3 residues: CASSQVPGQGNSPLHF. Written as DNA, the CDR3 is TGCGCCAGCAGCCAAGTTCCGGGACAGGGGAATTCACCCCTCCACTTT.

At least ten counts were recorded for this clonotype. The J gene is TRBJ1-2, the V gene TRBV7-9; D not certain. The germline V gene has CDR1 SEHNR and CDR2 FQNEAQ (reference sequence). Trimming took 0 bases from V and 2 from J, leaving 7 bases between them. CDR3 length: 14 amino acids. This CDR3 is CASSLAERNYGYTF. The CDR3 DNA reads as TGTGCCAGCAGCTTAGCGGAGCGGAACTATGGCTACACCTTC.

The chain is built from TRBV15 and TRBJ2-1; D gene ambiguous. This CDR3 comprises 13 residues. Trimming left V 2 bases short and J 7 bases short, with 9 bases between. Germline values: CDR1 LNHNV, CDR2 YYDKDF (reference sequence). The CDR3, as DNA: TGTGCCACCAGCAGAATTGACGGGAATGAGCAGTTCTTC. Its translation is CATSRIDGNEQFF. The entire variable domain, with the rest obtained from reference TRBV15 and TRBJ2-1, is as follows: DAMVIQNPRYQVTQFGKPVTLSCSQTLNHNVMYWYQQKSSQAPKLLFHYYDKDFNNEADTPDNFQSRRPNTSFCFLDIRSPGLGDTAMYLCATSRIDGNEQFFGPGTRLTVL.

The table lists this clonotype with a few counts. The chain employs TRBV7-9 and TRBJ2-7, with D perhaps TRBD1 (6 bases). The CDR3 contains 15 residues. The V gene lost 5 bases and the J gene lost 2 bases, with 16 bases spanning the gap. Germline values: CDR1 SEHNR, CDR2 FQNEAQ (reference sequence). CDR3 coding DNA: TGTGCCAGCAGCGCGCTAGACAAGGGGGCCTACGAGCAGTACTTC. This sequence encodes CASSALDKGAYEQYF.

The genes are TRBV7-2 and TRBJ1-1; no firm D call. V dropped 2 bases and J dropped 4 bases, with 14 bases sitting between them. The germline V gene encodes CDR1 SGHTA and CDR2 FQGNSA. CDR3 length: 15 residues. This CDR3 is CASSLYGVGGTEAFF. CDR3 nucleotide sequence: TGTGCCAGCAGCTTATACGGGGTAGGTGGCACTGAAGCTTTCTTT.

The CDR3 region is CASSYSIWAFF. The CDR3 DNA reads TGTGCCAGCAGTTACTCGATTTGGGCTTTCTTT. This chain connects TRBV6-2 or TRBV6-3 to TRBJ1-1; D is uncertain. Germline CDR1 and CDR2: MNHEY and SVGEGT. The germline V and J ends were trimmed by 0 bases and 11 bases, with 7 bases remaining between them. The CDR3 runs to 11 residues.

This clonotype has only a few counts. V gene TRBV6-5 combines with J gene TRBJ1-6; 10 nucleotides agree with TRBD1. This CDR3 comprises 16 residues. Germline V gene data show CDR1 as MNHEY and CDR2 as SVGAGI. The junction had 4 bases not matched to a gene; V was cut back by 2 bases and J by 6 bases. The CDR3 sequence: CASSYATGGVNSPLHF. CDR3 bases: TGTGCCAGCAGTTACGCGACAGGGGGCGTTAATTCACCCCTCCACTTT.

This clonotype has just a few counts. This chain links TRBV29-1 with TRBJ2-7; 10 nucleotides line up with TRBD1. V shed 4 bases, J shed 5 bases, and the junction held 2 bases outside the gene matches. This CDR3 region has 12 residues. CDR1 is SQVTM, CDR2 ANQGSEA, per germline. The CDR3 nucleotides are TGCAGCGTTGTGACAGGGGGCGACGAGCAGTACGTC. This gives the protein CSVVTGGDEQYV.

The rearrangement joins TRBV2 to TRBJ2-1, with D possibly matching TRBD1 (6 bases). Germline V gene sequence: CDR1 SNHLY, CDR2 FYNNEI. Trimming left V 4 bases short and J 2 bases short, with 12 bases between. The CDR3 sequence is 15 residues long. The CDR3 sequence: CASSVKDSPYNEQFF. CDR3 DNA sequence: TGTGCCAGCAGTGTTAAGGACAGCCCCTACAATGAGCAGTTCTTC.

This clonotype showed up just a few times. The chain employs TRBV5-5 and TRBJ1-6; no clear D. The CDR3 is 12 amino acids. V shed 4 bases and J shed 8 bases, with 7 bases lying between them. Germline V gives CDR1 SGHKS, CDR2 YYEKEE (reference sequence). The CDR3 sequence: CASSPVDSPLHF. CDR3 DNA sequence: TGTGCCAGCAGCCCCGTTGATTCACCCCTCCACTTT.